A selection of T cell receptor beta chains follows, all from one sample in a study of beta chain features in type 1 diabetes. Some clones are missing from TCRdb's copy, which holds only in-frame ones; the method was immunoSEQ multiplex PCR. The sample holds some 270,000 clones; 11% to 15% are singletons and the top ten take more than 0.02%. The sequenced sample was naive CD4+ T cells from blood. The receptors shown here come from a woman aged 40 to 50 in good health. Each CDR3 is given with its conserved first and last residue. The D gene is left open where the match is weak. Size values are once, few and many counts, or a class for expanded clones, and some rows have none.

- | - | TRBJ2-2 | TRBV25-1 | CASSGTVTGELFF | TGTGCCAGCAGTGGGACAGTCACCGGGGAGCTGTTTTTT
- | - | TRBJ2-7 | TRBV9 | CASSVDGYEQYF | TGTGCCAGCAGCGTAGACGGCTACGAGCAGTACTTC
- | - | TRBJ2-2 | TRBV27 | CASSQRGQTSTGELFF | TGTGCCAGCAGTCAACGCGGACAGACTTCCACCGGGGAGCTGTTTTTT
TRBD2 | few | TRBJ2-3 | TRBV7-9 | CASSFFGGGHTDTQYF | TGTGCCAGCAGCTTTTTTGGCGGGGGGCACACAGATACGCAGTATTTT
- | - | TRBJ2-7 | TRBV18 | CASSPGQNYEQYF | TGTGCCAGCTCACCAGGGCAGAACTACGAGCAGTACTTC
TRBD2 | - | TRBJ2-3 | TRBV7-2 | CASSLGGRGRPDTQYF | TGTGCCAGCAGCTTGGGAGGGCGGGGGAGGCCAGATACGCAGTATTTT
TRBD2 | - | TRBJ2-3 | TRBV28 | CASRPSGGTDTQYF | TGTGCCAGCAGACCTAGCGGGGGCACAGATACGCAGTATTTT
- | - | TRBJ2-5 | TRBV18 | CASSPRKEETQYF | TGTGCCAGCTCACCGAGGAAAGAAGAGACCCAGTACTTC
TRBD1 | - | TRBJ1-2 | TRBV5-6 | CASSTRQGQVFYGYTF | TGTGCCAGCAGCACCAGACAGGGGCAGGTCTTCTATGGCTACACCTTC
TRBD1 | - | TRBJ2-5 | TRBV29-1 | CSGKAGGYQETQYF | TGCAGCGGGAAGGCAGGGGGTTACCAAGAGACCCAGTACTTC
TRBD1 | - | TRBJ2-3 | TRBV2 | CASNLTRGRADTQYF | TGTGCCAGCAACCTAACCAGGGGGCGAGCAGATACGCAGTATTTT
- | few | TRBJ2-7 | TRBV2 | CASSENPGTEYEQYF | TGTGCCAGCAGTGAAAACCCCGGGACTGAATACGAGCAGTACTTC
- | few | TRBJ2-7 | TRBV5-1 | CASSLGEDPYEQYF | TGCGCCAGCAGCTTGGGGGAGGATCCCTACGAGCAGTACTTC
TRBD1 | - | TRBJ1-6 | TRBV7-2 | CASSLGQGESSPLHF | TGTGCCAGCAGCTTGGGACAGGGGGAAAGTTCACCCCTCCACTTT
TRBD1 | few | TRBJ2-5 | TRBV7-9 | CASSRPQGLVETQYF | TGTGCCAGCAGTCGACCACAGGGGTTGGTTGAGACCCAGTACTTC
- | - | TRBJ1-1 | TRBV18 | CASSPKLTGNTEAFF | TGTGCCAGCTCACCCAAACTGACAGGGAACACTGAAGCTTTCTTT
- | few | TRBJ1-2 | TRBV7-2 | CASSPTDSNYGYTF | TGTGCCAGCAGCCCTACGGACAGTAACTATGGCTACACCTTC
- | few | TRBJ1-2 | TRBV14 | CASSQAGVYGYTF | TGTGCCAGCAGCCAAGCGGGAGTCTATGGCTACACCTTC
TRBD1 | - | TRBJ1-1 | TRBV5-8 | CASSSGGWNTEAFF | TGTGCCAGCAGCTCAGGGGGCTGGAACACTGAAGCTTTCTTT
TRBD1 | few | TRBJ1-4 | TRBV15 | CATSRGDSKEKLFF | TGTGCCACCAGCAGAGGGGACAGTAAGGAAAAACTGTTTTTT
- | - | TRBJ1-5 | TRBV19 | CASIPRGLGGNQPQHF | TGTGCCAGTATCCCCAGGGGCCTGGGGGGCAATCAGCCCCAGCATTTT
TRBD1 | - | TRBJ1-2 | TRBV19 | CASSSRTGGAFGYGYTF | TGTGCCAGTAGTTCAAGGACAGGGGGCGCTTTCGGCTATGGCTACACCTTC
TRBD1 | few | TRBJ2-2 | TRBV11-2 | CASSPDRVGGELFF | TGTGCCAGCAGCCCGGACAGGGTTGGCGGGGAGCTGTTTTTT
TRBD1 | - | TRBJ2-5 | TRBV5-8 | CASSLSLGGGTGTLQETQYF | TGTGCCAGCAGCCTGTCATTGGGTGGAGGGACAGGGACTTTACAAGAGACCCAGTACTTC
- | - | TRBJ1-5 | TRBV29-1 | CSVEQALLGPQHF | TGCAGCGTTGAACAGGCCCTTCTGGGGCCCCAGCATTTT
- | few | TRBJ2-2 | TRBV5-1 | CASSLIRGRNTGELFF | TGCGCCAGCAGCTTGATTAGGGGGAGAAACACCGGGGAGCTGTTTTTT
TRBD2 | - | TRBJ2-5 | TRBV5-1 | CASSVVPTSGKETQYF | TGCGCCAGCTCCGTGGTCCCGACTAGCGGCAAGGAGACCCAGTACTTC
- | few | TRBJ2-3 | TRBV5-1 | CASSLVSGDTQYF | TGCGCCAGCAGCTTGGTCTCAGGAGATACGCAGTATTTT